This T cell receptor (beta chain) was observed in a study of T cell responses to AZD1222 COVID-19 vaccine. Study findings and constraints: Only five or six individuals given AZD1222 were seropositive at baseline.

Comments on this clone: What it binds is not known.

Measured with immunoSEQ multiplex PCR; TCRdb has only the in-frame clones, and not every one. The sample lists 150,000 to 200,000 clones, 70% to 90% occurring once. The V gene's germline CDR1 is KGHSH and CDR2 LQKENI. CDR3 length: 16 amino acids. The trim removed 0 bases at V and 0 bases at J, leaving 4 bases unmatched. This chain connects TRBV18 to TRBJ2-7; 8 bases map to TRBD1. This sample comprised peripheral blood, obtained on day 0 of AZD1222 vaccination. This TCR derives from an adult in good health. CDR3 residues: CASSPPSRGPSYEQYF. CDR3 bases: TGTGCCAGCTCACCACCGAGCAGGGGGCCCTCCTACGAGCAGTACTTC.